These 5 T cell receptor beta chains were sequenced from one sample in a study of blood T cell repertoires in COVID-19. The assay was immunoSEQ multiplex PCR, and TCRdb's table has in-frame clones only and misses some. The data show 500,000 to 600,000 clones, roughly 91% seen once. Material for sequencing was peripheral blood. These receptors originate from a woman aged 45-65 years with COVID-19, enrolled during active disease.

The J gene is TRBJ2-2, the V gene TRBV19; D unresolved. V dropped 8 bases and J dropped 6 bases, with 13 bases sitting between them. The CDR3 totals 13 residues. CDR1 is LNHDA, CDR2 SQIVND, per germline (reference sequence). CDR3 nucleotide sequence: TGTGCCAGTTTCGGTGATTCCTCCGGGGAGCTGTTTTTT. Amino acids: CASFGDSSGELFF.

This clone was found once. Here the CDR3 DNA reads TGTGCCAGCAGTCTCACCGGCGGGCAGCTCTCCTACGAGCAGTACTTC. It yields the protein CASSLTGGQLSYEQYF. This rearrangement joins TRBV28 to TRBJ2-7; weak D call: TRBD2 (5 bases). The V end was cut by 5 bases, the J end by 0 bases, with 17 bases between. Per germline, CDR1 MDHEN and CDR2 SYDVKM. The CDR3 spans 16 residues.

This clone appeared once. This chain joins TRBV3-1 (or the pseudogene TRBV3-2) and TRBJ1-2; no clear D. Between the trimmed V and J ends, which lost 6 bases and 4 bases, there was a span of 6 bases. The CDR3 consists of 11 residues. Germline-derived CDR1 and CDR2 are LGHDT and YNNKEL (reference sequence). The CDR3 loop is CASSQRYGYTF. DNA of the CDR3: TGTGCCAGCAGTCAGCGCTATGGCTACACCTTC.

This clone is a singleton in its sample. The CDR3 spells CASSPTLGGYTF. CDR3 bases: TGTGCCAGCAGTCCTACCCTCGGGGGCTACACCTTC. This sequence joins TRBV28 and TRBJ1-2; D is unresolved. This CDR3 is 12 amino acids long. CDR1 is MDHEN and CDR2 is SYDVKM in the germline V gene. V lost 5 bases to trimming and J lost 8 bases, with 12 bases between them.

J is TRBJ2-7 and V is TRBV7-9, with D maybe TRBD1 (5 bases). The V gene lost 3 bases and the J gene lost 3 bases, with 12 bases spanning the gap. The CDR3 contains 14 residues. Germline V lookup: CDR1 SEHNR, CDR2 FQNEAQ (reference sequence). The CDR3 spells CASSFAGLSYEQYF. In nucleotides, the CDR3 is TGTGCCAGCAGCTTTGCAGGGTTGAGCTACGAGCAGTACTTC.